This T cell receptor beta chain appears in the sequencing data of a study of blood T cell repertoires in COVID-19. The overall study: Specimens from acute and convalescent COVID-19 originated in the United States, Italy and Spain. PBMCs, B-cell-depleted T cells, or T cells provided the cDNA or gDNA that made up the material.

How the authors handled the data: Amplification of reference gene primers provided the estimated nucleated cell counts. Profiling relied on immunoSEQ multiplex PCR, and the TCRdb table lists in-frame clones only, not all of them. V, J and clone size reflect that table, while D and trimming were determined from the DNA. The sample includes approximately 220,000 clones, around nine tenths of them seen just once. Donors were grouped by their self-reported clinical history. CDR3 length: 16 residues. The germline V gene encodes CDR1 SQVTM and CDR2 ANQGSEA. With V trimmed by 2 bases and J by 9 bases, 19 bases remained unmatched.

Sequencing was carried out using PBMCs or T cells enriched from blood (not recorded which). The receptor was isolated from a woman aged 30 to 39 with acute COVID-19. This chain connects TRBV29-1 to TRBJ2-7; 7 bases are shared with TRBD2. The CDR3 DNA reads as TGCAGCGTTGAACGCGAGGGGAGGGACGGCTGGGTAGGGCAGTACTTC. It specifies CSVEREGRDGWVGQYF.